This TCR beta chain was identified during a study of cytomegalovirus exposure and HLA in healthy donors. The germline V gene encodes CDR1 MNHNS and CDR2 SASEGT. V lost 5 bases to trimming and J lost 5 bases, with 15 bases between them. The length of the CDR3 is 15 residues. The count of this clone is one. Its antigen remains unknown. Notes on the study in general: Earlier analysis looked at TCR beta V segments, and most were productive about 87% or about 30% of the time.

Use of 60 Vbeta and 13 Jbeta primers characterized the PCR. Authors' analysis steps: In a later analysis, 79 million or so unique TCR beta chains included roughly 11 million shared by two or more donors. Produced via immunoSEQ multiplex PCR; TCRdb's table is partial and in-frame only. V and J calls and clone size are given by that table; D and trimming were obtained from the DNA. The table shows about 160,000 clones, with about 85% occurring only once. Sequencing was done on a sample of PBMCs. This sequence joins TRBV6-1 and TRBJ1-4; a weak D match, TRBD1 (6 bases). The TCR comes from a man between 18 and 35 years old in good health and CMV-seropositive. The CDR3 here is CASSKQSQGNEKLFF. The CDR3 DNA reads TGTGCCAGCAGTAAACAGTCACAGGGAAATGAAAAACTGTTTTTT.